The present TCR beta chain was sequenced within a study of blood T cells in healthy people across ages. As for the study in general: Template-switching capture recovered about one barcoded beta molecule per two T cells.

Whenever a sample was processed, at least 7 million PBMCs were isolated. Sample-barcoded 5' priming and a J-beta primer mix drove a second PCR of about 6 to 12 cycles. Template switching added a 12-random-nucleotide identifier to every cDNA molecule. From the 5' RACE reads, TCRdb called clonotypes with MiXCR, one entry per CDR3 protein. The table records about 640,000 distinct CDR3 sequences, roughly three fifths of them present only once. This receptor was identified in a man aged 55 to 69 in good health. The sequenced material came from blood.

In DNA form, the CDR3 reads TGTGCCAGCAGGAATGATCTGAGCTCCTACGAGCAGTACTTC. It translates to CASRNDLSSYEQYF. V usage is TRBV6-2 or TRBV6-3 and J usage is TRBJ2-7; D not resolved. The CDR3 runs to 14 residues. Germline CDR1 is MNHEY and CDR2 is SVGEGT. V was shortened by 6 bases and J by 0 bases, with 12 bases between the two germline ends.